Below are 7 T cell receptor beta chains sequenced from a single sample in a study of T-cell memory formation after mild COVID-19. TCRdb itself ran the 5' RACE reads through MiXCR, one entry per CDR3 protein. The table lists around 260,000 distinct CDR3 sequences, 15% to 20% of them singletons, with roughly a fifth in the top ten. The sample consisted of PBMCs or a T cell subset sorted from them (not recorded which). These receptors were taken from a young man who had mild COVID-19 (a few samples of this study predate the infection). Cell type and time point are not known.

This clonotype came up once. The J gene is TRBJ2-7, the V gene TRBV18, with 8 bases that match TRBD1. The CDR3 spans 18 residues. The J segment lost 4 bases and the V segment lost 6 bases, leaving 20 bases of the junction unmatched. Per the germline V gene, CDR1 is KGHSH and CDR2 is LQKENI. CDR3 DNA sequence: TGTGCCAGCTCGTATGGACAGGGATTTCGCGGCGGAGTATACGAGCAGTACGTC. This sequence encodes CASSYGQGFRGGVYEQYV.

The chain couples TRBV6-2 or TRBV6-3 to TRBJ2-2; a possible D gene is TRBD2 (5 bases). V was trimmed by 5 bases and J by 8 bases, leaving 12 bases between them. The CDR3 consists of 13 residues. Germline V gene lookup returns CDR1 MNHEY and CDR2 SVGEGT. CDR3 coding DNA: TGTGCCAGCAGTCAAACCCCGGGGGGGGAGCTGTTTTTT. Protein product: CASSQTPGGELFF.

This clonotype was seen ten or more times. V gene TRBV6-2 or TRBV6-3 combines with J gene TRBJ1-5, with a tentative D call TRBD1 (5 bases). The V and J ends lost 6 bases and 5 bases respectively, with 23 bases between them. The germline CDR1 and CDR2 sequences are MNHEY and SVGEGT. The CDR3 spans 17 residues. CDR3 DNA sequence: TGTGCCAGCAGCCCAATCCCGACTCGGGGGGTTTATCAGCCCCAGCATTTT. Protein product: CASSPIPTRGVYQPQHF.

The rearrangement uses TRBV18 and TRBJ1-5, with D maybe TRBD1 (5 bases). Per the germline V gene, CDR1 is KGHSH and CDR2 is LQKENI. Trimming removed 2 bases at V and 6 bases at J, with 17 bases between. CDR3 length equals 16 residues. As DNA, the CDR3 is TGTGCCAGCTCACCAAGGGACCTCCGAGGCGGTCAGCCCCAGCATTTT. Translated: CASSPRDLRGGQPQHF. The full variable domain, completed using reference TRBV18 and TRBJ1-5, is NAGVMQNPRHLVRRRGQEARLRCSPMKGHSHVYWYRQLPEEGLKFMVYLQKENIIDESGMPKERFSAEFPKEGPSILRIQQVVRGDSAAYFCASSPRDLRGGQPQHFGDGTRLSIL.

This rearrangement joins TRBV5-1 to TRBJ1-6; perhaps TRBD1 as D (5 bases). The V and J ends lost 3 bases and 15 bases respectively, with 19 bases between them. The CDR3 is 14 amino acids. Per the germline V gene, CDR1 is SGHRS and CDR2 is YFSETQ. The CDR3 spells CASSSKGGAWVLHF. The CDR3 DNA sequence: TGCGCCAGCAGCTCTAAAGGCGGGGCGTGGGTCCTCCACTTT.

This rearrangement joins TRBV2 to TRBJ1-6; unclear D gene. The CDR3 totals 16 residues. Germline CDR1 and CDR2: SNHLY and FYNNEI. V lost 5 bases, J lost 1 base, and 12 bases lay in between. CDR3 protein: CASSPDGISYNSPLHF. The CDR3 DNA is TGTGCCAGCAGTCCAGACGGTATTTCCTATAATTCACCCCTCCACTTT.

The chain uses TRBV7-6 and TRBJ2-2, with TRBD2 identical over 13 bases. The CDR3 runs 17 residues. J gave up 1 base and V 5 bases, and 4 bases lay outside the gene matches. Per the germline V gene, CDR1 is SGHVS and CDR2 is FNYEAQ. The CDR3 coding sequence is TGTGCCAGCAGCCTATGGACTAGCGGGGGGAACACCGGGGAGCTGTTTTTT. It yields the protein CASSLWTSGGNTGELFF.